What follows are 18 T cell receptor beta chains derived from one specimen sequenced in a study of T cells in Graves' hyperthyroidism and ophthalmopathy. It was RNA transcripts that yielded the amplified TCR beta CDR3 regions. TCR CDR3 regions were first amplified by RT-PCR with HTBI primers. TCRdb re-analysed the multiplex PCR reads in MiXCR, keeping a single row per CDR3 protein. The table lists 200,000 to 300,000 distinct CDR3 sequences, about 24% of them singletons. The specimen was blood. These receptors all come from a middle-aged woman with Graves' ophthalmopathy.

This clonotype has a count of ten or more. CDR3 loop: CASSYNRGTGVSEAFF. The CDR3 DNA reads TGTGCCAGCAGCTACAACCGCGGGACAGGGGTTTCTGAAGCTTTCTTT. The chain is built from TRBV27 and TRBJ1-1; 10 nucleotides agree with TRBD1. The J segment lost 6 bases and the V segment lost 6 bases, leaving 13 bases of the junction unmatched. Germline V gene sequence: CDR1 MNHEY, CDR2 SMNVEV (reference sequence). This CDR3 comprises 16 residues.

This clonotype was found a few times. This chain uses TRBV7-2 with TRBJ2-3; TRBD2 aligns across 8 bases. The V gene's germline CDR1 is SGHTA and CDR2 FQGNSA. This CDR3 comprises 16 residues. The V segment lost 3 bases and the J segment 3 bases; nucleotides outside the gene matches: 8. The CDR3 nucleotides read TGTGCCAGCAGCTTGAGCGGGAGTTCGGGGACAGATACGCAGTATTTT. Translating gives CASSLSGSSGTDTQYF. Full variable domain (missing parts from reference TRBV7-2 and TRBJ2-3): GAGVSQSPSNKVTEKGKDVELRCDPISGHTALYWYRQSLGQGLEFLIYFQGNSAPDKSGLPSDRFSAERTGGSVSTLTIQRTQQEDSAVYLCASSLSGSSGTDTQYFGPGTRLTVL.

Many counts were recorded for this clonotype. V gene TRBV6-1 combines with J gene TRBJ1-1; D remains ambiguous. Trimming shortened V by 4 bases and J by 4 bases, and 10 bases separated the two germline ends. The germline V gene encodes CDR1 MNHNS and CDR2 SASEGT. The CDR3 totals 13 residues. The CDR3 DNA reads TGTGCCAGCAGTGTAGGTGGGAGCACTGAAGCTTTCTTT. Translating gives CASSVGGSTEAFF.

This clonotype was counted between two and nine times. The chain employs TRBV7-6 and TRBJ2-7; 7 bases are a match to TRBD2. CDR3 length: 16 residues. Germline V gene sequence: CDR1 SGHVS, CDR2 FNYEAQ. The V and J ends lost 0 bases and 4 bases, in that order; junction bases with no gene match: 9. Here the CDR3 DNA reads TGTGCCAGCAGCTTAGCGGAGGGACTACCCGTTTACGAGCAGTACTTC. It codes for CASSLAEGLPVYEQYF.

This clonotype was found many times. The V call is TRBV11-2, the J call TRBJ2-5; 12 bases align to TRBD2. The CDR3 consists of 16 residues. The V gene end was trimmed by 4 bases and the J gene end by 3 bases; junction bases not matched to a gene: 6. CDR1 and CDR2 from the germline V gene are SGHAT and FQNNGV. The CDR3 here is CASSSGLAGLKETQYF. The CDR3 coding sequence is TGTGCCAGCAGCTCGGGACTAGCGGGCCTAAAAGAGACCCAGTACTTC.

This clonotype has ten or more counts. As DNA, the CDR3 is TGTGCCAGCAGCTACACAACAGGGGGGTATGGCTACACCTTC. As protein: CASSYTTGGYGYTF. The chain links TRBV12-3 or TRBV12-4 to TRBJ1-2, with TRBD1 matching over 8 bases. CDR3 size: 14 residues. V gave up 6 bases and J gave up 5 bases; unmatched junction bases: 8.

This clonotype was recorded many times. The chain employs TRBV15 and TRBJ2-7; 9 nucleotides match TRBD2. Per the germline V gene, CDR1 is LNHNV and CDR2 is YYDKDF (reference sequence). The CDR3 runs 15 residues. With 3 bases clipped from V and 6 bases from J, the junction kept 9 bases outside the gene matches. The CDR3 region is CATSREAGGSSEQYF. The CDR3 region has the DNA TGTGCCACCAGCAGGGAGGCGGGAGGGAGCTCCGAGCAGTACTTC.

In its sample, this clonotype was seen many times. This chain joins TRBV7-9 and TRBJ2-7; D might be TRBD1 (6 bases). The CDR3 runs to 13 residues. Germline CDR1 and CDR2: SEHNR and FQNEAQ (reference sequence). With 5 bases removed from V and 2 bases from J, the gap between germline ends came to 10 bases. The CDR3 DNA is TGTGCCAGCAGCCGGGGACAAGCCTACGAGCAGTACTTC. Its protein is CASSRGQAYEQYF. Based on the CDR3 plus reference TRBV7-9 and TRBJ2-7, the full variable domain is DTGVSQNPRHKITKRGQNVTFRCDPISEHNRLYWYRQTLGQGPEFLTYFQNEAQLEKSRLLSDRFSAERPKGSFSTLEIQRTEQGDSAMYLCASSRGQAYEQYFGPGTRLTVT.

In regard to this clonotype: Just one base apart from a much larger clone, this may be a read error. The chain is built from TRBV28 and TRBJ1-2; no clear D. The germline gives CDR1 MDHEN, CDR2 SYDVKM. The V end lost 3 bases, the J end lost 7 bases, and 15 bases lay between the germline ends. This CDR3 spans 14 amino acids. The CDR3, as DNA: TGTGCCAGCAGTTTGGTGTCAGTGAATCTTGGCTACACCTTC. Its protein product is CASSLVSVNLGYTF.

This clonotype came up many times. The chain combines TRBV6-1 with TRBJ1-2; D ambiguous. The CDR3 spans 9 residues. With 8 bases removed from V and 8 bases from J, the gap between germline ends came to 6 bases. Germline loops: CDR1 MNHNS, CDR2 SASEGT. CDR3 protein: CASGEGYTF. The CDR3 DNA reads TGTGCCAGCGGAGAGGGCTACACCTTC.

This clonotype was picked up a small number of times. V is TRBV28 and J is TRBJ2-2; 10 bases map to TRBD1. The CDR3 extends over 17 amino acids. Germline V gene sequence: CDR1 MDHEN, CDR2 SYDVKM. The V and J ends lost 6 bases and 5 bases, in that order; junction bases with no gene match: 12. This CDR3 reads CASRGWGQGRQTGELFF. CDR3 nucleotide sequence: TGTGCCAGCAGAGGATGGGGACAGGGGCGCCAAACCGGGGAGCTGTTTTTT.

This clonotype was seen many times. The V gene is TRBV6-1, the J gene TRBJ1-2, with D perhaps matching TRBD1 (5 bases). Per the germline V gene, CDR1 is MNHNS and CDR2 is SASEGT. This CDR3 region has 15 residues. Trimming removed 7 bases from V and 5 bases from J, with 20 bases in between. CDR3: CASILVRGGRYGYTF. CDR3 bases: TGTGCCAGCATCTTAGTTCGGGGCGGAAGATATGGCTACACCTTC.

The sample holds one count of this clonotype. The conserved final phenylalanine or tryptophan is absent from the CDR3, which likely points to a read error. The DNA is omitted, as the CDR3 cannot be located on it reliably, and the CDR3 follows TCRdb's listing. This chain links TRBV18 with TRBJ1-1. The CDR3 length equals 14 residues, ends included. Germline V gene lookup returns CDR1 KGHSH and CDR2 LQKENI. CDR3 sequence: CASSPQGGDTETFL.

This clonotype showed up many times. The conserved final phenylalanine or tryptophan is absent from the CDR3, which likely points to a read error. The chain employs TRBV6-1 and TRBJ2-2; 8 bases are shared with TRBD2. The V and J ends lost 6 bases and 3 bases, in that order; junction bases with no gene match: 6. The CDR3 contains 15 residues. Looked up from germline, CDR1 is MNHNS and CDR2 is SASEGT. The CDR3 here is CASRESGSHTGELFL. CDR3 nucleotides: TGTGCCAGCAGAGAAAGCGGGAGCCACACCGGGGAGCTGTTTCTT.

This clonotype was found many times. The conserved phenylalanine or tryptophan is not found at the CDR3 terminus, so this likely reflects a read error. The J gene is TRBJ2-7, the V gene TRBV11-1; 9 bases are shared with TRBD2. Germline V gene data show CDR1 as SGHAT and CDR2 as FQDESV (reference sequence). This CDR3 region has 17 residues. J gave up 6 bases and V 1 base, and 13 bases lay outside the gene matches. The DNA for the CDR3 is TGTGCCAGCAGCTTAGAGGTTGGGTTAGCGGGAGTCGCCGAGCAGTACCTC. Its translation: CASSLEVGLAGVAEQYL.

The chain links TRBV29-1 to TRBJ2-7; D is perhaps TRBD2 (5 bases). CDR3 length: 12 residues. V dropped 0 bases and J dropped 7 bases, with 10 bases sitting between them. The germline gives CDR1 SQVTM, CDR2 ANQGSEA. The CDR3 loop reads CSVEEVRGEQYF. CDR3 DNA sequence: TGCAGCGTTGAAGAAGTAAGAGGGGAGCAGTACTTC.

Ten or more counts support this clonotype. The J gene is TRBJ2-2, the V gene TRBV6-1; a possible D gene is TRBD1 (6 bases). The CDR3 consists of 17 residues. The V end was cut by 1 base, the J end by 7 bases, with 19 bases between. The germline CDR1 and CDR2 sequences are MNHNS and SASEGT. The CDR3 DNA is TGTGCCAGCAGTGAAGGGGGCCTGGGGGCTGGAGGCGGGGAGCTGTTTTTT. As protein: CASSEGGLGAGGGELFF.

CDR3 residues: CASSMVPRQETQYF. Here the CDR3 DNA reads TGTGCCAGCAGTATGGTGCCGAGACAAGAGACCCAGTACTTC. The genes are TRBV6-1 and TRBJ2-5; D is unclear. This CDR3 contains 14 residues. The V end lost 5 bases, the J end lost 2 bases, and 12 bases lay between the germline ends. From germline, CDR1 is MNHNS and CDR2 SASEGT.